This T cell receptor (beta chain) was identified in a study of graft-versus-host responses after intestinal transplantation. On the study more broadly: Multivisceral, liver-intestinal, or isolated intestinal transplants were received by the recipients.

With respect to this clone: The antigen remains unidentified.

Sequencing used immunoSEQ multiplex PCR; TCRdb keeps in-frame clones, though not all of them. The sample has about 78,000 clones; more than 75% are singletons. The germline V gene has CDR1 SQVTM and CDR2 ANQGSEA. The CDR3 has 14 amino acids. Trimming took 1 base from V and 7 from J, leaving 14 bases between them. Study results and caveats: The authors found GvH clones in recipient marrow, some appearing first in ileum or blood.

This chain connects TRBV29-1 to TRBJ2-1; D might be TRBD2 (7 bases). The sample here was unstimulated CD8+ T cells sorted from spleen or lymph node cells, taken before transplant. This clonotype was sampled from a human donor who was the organ donor for an intestinal transplant. CDR3 sequence: CSVEGWRGGNEQFF. DNA of the CDR3: TGCAGCGTTGAAGGTTGGAGGGGGGGGAATGAGCAGTTCTTC.